The 5 T cell receptor beta chains below were found in one sample sequenced in a study of blood T cell repertoires in COVID-19. Data came from immunoSEQ multiplex PCR; TCRdb stores just in-frame clones and leaves some out. The table lists around 500,000 clones, over 75% of them singletons. Specimen: PBMCs or T cells enriched from blood (not recorded which). The source is a woman between 40 and 50 years old who had recovered from COVID-19.

The genes are TRBV4-3 and TRBJ1-1; D uncertain. CDR3 length: 15 amino acids. The ends were cut back, 0 bases at V and 0 bases at J, with 8 bases in the middle. Germline loops: CDR1 LGHNA, CDR2 YSLEER. CDR3 loop: CASSQEAAMNTEAFF. In nucleotides, the CDR3 is TGCGCCAGCAGCCAAGAGGCGGCCATGAACACTGAAGCTTTCTTT.

The chain recombines TRBV6-5 with TRBJ2-1; 9 nucleotides align to TRBD2. J lost 2 bases, V lost 5 bases, and 1 base had no gene match. The CDR3 has 14 amino acids. The germline CDR1 and CDR2 sequences are MNHEY and SVGAGI. The DNA of the CDR3 is TGTGCCAGCAGTCTAGCGGGACCCTACAATGAGCAGTTCTTC. It translates to CASSLAGPYNEQFF.

V usage is TRBV24-1 and J usage is TRBJ2-5; D is ambiguous. The V end lost 1 base, the J end lost 4 bases, and 3 bases lay between the germline ends. Germline-derived CDR1 and CDR2 are KGHDR and SFDVKD. This CDR3 contains 12 residues. CDR3 DNA sequence: TGTGCCACCAGTGATTTTAGAGAGACCCAGTACTTC. Its protein product is CATSDFRETQYF.

The chain joins TRBV12-3 or TRBV12-4 to TRBJ1-6, with a tentative D call TRBD1 (6 bases). Between the trimmed V and J ends, which lost 3 bases and 13 bases, there was a span of 7 bases. This CDR3 region has 11 residues. The chain's CDR3 is CASSFQGPLHF. The CDR3 nucleotides read TGTGCCAGCAGTTTCCAGGGGCCCCTCCACTTT.

This clone was recorded a few times. The V gene is TRBV4-3, the J gene TRBJ1-5, with a tentative D call TRBD1 (6 bases). Germline V gene sequence: CDR1 LGHNA, CDR2 YSLEER. The CDR3 contains 18 residues. V shed 0 bases and J shed 0 bases, with 15 bases lying between them. The CDR3, as DNA: TGCGCCAGCAGCCAAGATTCCACAGGGAGTGATAGCAATCAGCCCCAGCATTTT. Translated, it gives CASSQDSTGSDSNQPQHF.